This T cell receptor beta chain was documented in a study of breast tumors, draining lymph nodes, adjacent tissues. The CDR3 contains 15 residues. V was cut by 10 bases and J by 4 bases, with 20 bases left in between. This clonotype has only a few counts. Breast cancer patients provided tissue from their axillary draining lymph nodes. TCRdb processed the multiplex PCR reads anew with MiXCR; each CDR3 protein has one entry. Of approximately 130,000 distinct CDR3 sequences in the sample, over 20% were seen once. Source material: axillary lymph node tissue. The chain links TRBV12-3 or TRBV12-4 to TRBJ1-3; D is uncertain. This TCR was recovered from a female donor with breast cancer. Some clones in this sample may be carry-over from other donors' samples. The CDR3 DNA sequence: TGTGCCACCTTATCCCCTGCAGCGAAGGGAAACACCATATATTTT. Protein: CATLSPAAKGNTIYF.